Listed here are 21 T cell receptor beta chains from one sample, sequenced in a study of beta chain features in type 1 diabetes. Expressed TCRB transcripts were sequenced because the entire RNA isolate underwent reverse transcription. Some clones are missing from TCRdb's copy, which holds only in-frame ones; the method was immunoSEQ multiplex PCR. In the table there are over 700,000 clones, under 20% of which are singletons. Sequenced sample: naive CD4+ T cells from blood. The receptor source for this set is a woman under 30 in good health.

This clone was counted ten times or more. The chain carries TRBV7-9 and TRBJ2-3, with D possibly being TRBD2 (6 bases). The CDR3 loop spans 14 amino acids. Trimming removed 8 bases from V and 4 bases from J, with 16 bases in between. Germline V gene lookup returns CDR1 SEHNR and CDR2 FQNEAQ (reference sequence). DNA of the CDR3: TGTGCCAGCCGCTACGGGGGTACCCCAGATACGCAGTATTTT. Translation: CASRYGGTPDTQYF.

This clone was detected only a few times. The chain couples TRBV19 to TRBJ1-1; weak D call: TRBD1 (5 bases). The CDR3 is made up of 14 amino acids. Germline assignment: CDR1 LNHDA and CDR2 SQIVND (reference sequence). Trimming left V 6 bases short and J 5 bases short, with 16 bases between. CDR3: CASRRGRGATEAFF. In nucleotides, the CDR3 is TGTGCCAGTAGACGGGGCAGAGGAGCGACTGAAGCTTTCTTT. The full variable domain, completed using reference TRBV19 and TRBJ1-1, is DGGITQSPKYLFRKEGQNVTLSCEQNLNHDAMYWYRQDPGQGLRLIYYSQIVNDFQKGDIAEGYSVSREKKESFPLTVTSAQKNPTAFYLCASRRGRGATEAFFGQGTRLTVV.

The V gene is TRBV19, the J gene TRBJ1-4, with a weak D call TRBD1 (5 bases). The germline gives CDR1 LNHDA, CDR2 SQIVND (reference sequence). The CDR3 spans 16 residues. Trimming stripped 5 bases from V and 8 bases from J, with 21 bases between. CDR3 in amino acids: CASSSNGATGHEKLFF. CDR3 DNA: TGTGCCAGTAGTTCCAACGGGGCGACGGGCCACGAAAAACTGTTTTTT.

The chain carries TRBV5-1 and TRBJ2-3; TRBD2 matches at 14 bases. V shed 4 bases and J 1 base; nucleotides not matched to a gene: 2. CDR1 and CDR2 (germline): SGHRS, YFSETQ. The length of the CDR3 is 16 residues. The CDR3 DNA sequence: TGCGCCAGCAGCGGGGGACTAGCGGGAGGCACAGATACGCAGTATTTT. Translated: CASSGGLAGGTDTQYF.

This clone was picked up a small number of times. V is TRBV4-3 and J is TRBJ2-1; no definite D call. This CDR3 region has 15 residues. The V gene lost 4 bases and the J gene lost 6 bases, with 16 bases spanning the gap. The germline CDR1 and CDR2 sequences are LGHNA and YSLEER. The CDR3 region is CASSRSLPGTNEQFF. CDR3 in DNA: TGCGCCAGCAGCCGATCCCTTCCGGGTACCAATGAGCAGTTCTTC.

This rearrangement joins TRBV7-2 to TRBJ2-7; TRBD1 matches 8 bases. The CDR3 sequence is 17 residues long. V lost 5 bases and J lost 3; bases outside the gene matches: 15. Germline V lookup: CDR1 SGHTA, CDR2 FQGNSA. CDR3: CASSLHPWTGKDYEQYF. CDR3 DNA: TGTGCCAGCAGCCTTCACCCCTGGACAGGGAAGGACTACGAGCAGTACTTC.

The table lists this clone with a few counts. The chain has TRBV5-6 and TRBJ2-1; 11 bases match TRBD2. Germline assignment: CDR1 SGHDT and CDR2 YYEEEE. The CDR3 is 13 amino acids. V lost 7 bases to trimming and J lost 8 bases; unmatched junction nucleotides: 5. The CDR3 DNA follows: TGTGCCAGCCGGACTAGCGGGTCCTATGAGCAGTTCTTC. It is translated as CASRTSGSYEQFF.

The DNA of the CDR3 is TGTGCCAGCAGCGGGTACAGGGGACAGCTTGGTGAGCAGTACTTC. This encodes CASSGYRGQLGEQYF. The J gene is TRBJ2-7, the V gene TRBV7-9; 7 bases are shared with TRBD1. Per the germline V gene, CDR1 is SEHNR and CDR2 is FQNEAQ (reference sequence). This CDR3 spans 15 amino acids. Trimming cost V 5 bases and J 7 bases; bases outside gene matches: 14.

This clone occurred a few times. The V call is TRBV21-1, the J call TRBJ1-1; the table's D call, TRBD1, has no DNA check behind it. TRBV21-1 is noted as a pseudogene. CDR3 length: 15 residues. This CDR3 reads CASSKAGTMNTEAFF. DNA of the CDR3: TGTGCCAGCAGCAAAGCGGGGACAATGAACACTGAAGCTTTCTTT.

There are a few counts of this clone. The J gene is TRBJ2-1, the V gene TRBV4-2, with D perhaps matching TRBD2 (5 bases). V lost 0 bases and J 1 base, leaving 10 bases between the germline ends. CDR3 size: 16 residues. Germline V gene data show CDR1 as LGHNA and CDR2 as YNFKEQ. The CDR3 loop is CASSQDLRGSYNEQFF. The CDR3 coding sequence is TGTGCCAGCAGCCAAGATCTTCGGGGTTCCTACAATGAGCAGTTCTTC.

The rearrangement uses TRBV7-2 and TRBJ1-2; TRBD1 aligns across 11 bases. Germline V lookup: CDR1 SGHTA, CDR2 FQGNSA. There are 14 residues in the CDR3. The trim removed 4 bases at V and 8 bases at J, leaving 6 bases unmatched. CDR3 nucleotide sequence: TGTGCCAGCAGCTACGGGACAGGGGGATGGGGCTACACCTTC. Its protein product is CASSYGTGGWGYTF. Full variable domain (rest looked up from reference TRBV7-2 and TRBJ1-2): GAGVSQSPSNKVTEKGKDVELRCDPISGHTALYWYRQSLGQGLEFLIYFQGNSAPDKSGLPSDRFSAERTGGSVSTLTIQRTQQEDSAVYLCASSYGTGGWGYTFGSGTRLTVV.

This clone came up a few times. V usage is TRBV7-3 and J usage is TRBJ2-3; D ambiguous. This CDR3 spans 12 amino acids. Per the germline V gene, CDR1 is SGHTA and CDR2 is FQGTGA. Trimming removed 5 bases at V and 5 bases at J, with 8 bases between. The CDR3 bases are TGTGCCAGCAGCCCCGGGCAAGATACGCAGTATTTT. It specifies CASSPGQDTQYF. The variable domain in full, completed from reference TRBV7-3 and TRBJ2-3, reads GAGVSQTPSNKVTEKGKYVELRCDPISGHTALYWYRQSLGQGPEFLIYFQGTGAADDSGLPNDRFFAVRPEGSVSTLKIQRTERGDSAVYLCASSPGQDTQYFGPGTRLTVL.

This chain joins TRBV18 and TRBJ2-5; 7 bases map to TRBD1. With V trimmed by 4 bases and J by 5 bases, 13 bases remained unmatched. CDR3 size: 16 residues. The germline CDR1 and CDR2 sequences are KGHSH and LQKENI. CDR3 nucleotides: TGTGCCAGCTCACAGTCCGCAGGGGGTGTCGGTGAGACCCAGTACTTC. It codes for CASSQSAGGVGETQYF.

This clone was found a few times. CDR3 loop: CASSGGTGTNTQYF. The DNA for the CDR3 is TGCGCCAGCAGTGGGGGGACAGGAACCAATACGCAGTATTTT. This chain uses TRBV10-1 with TRBJ2-3; TRBD1 matches 8 bases. The junction had 7 bases not matched to a gene; V was cut back by 4 bases and J by 7 bases. The CDR3 is made up of 14 amino acids. Germline assignment: CDR1 WNHNN and CDR2 SYGVQD (reference sequence).

In DNA form, the CDR3 reads TGTGCCAGCAGCGTTACATGGACTGAGCAGTTCTTC. Protein sequence: CASSVTWTEQFF. V is TRBV5-5 and J is TRBJ2-1; D unresolved. The V gene lost 4 bases and the J gene lost 9 bases, with 11 bases spanning the gap. Germline CDR1 and CDR2: SGHKS and YYEKEE (reference sequence). The CDR3 runs to 12 residues.

The V and J genes are TRBV7-2 and TRBJ2-2; D remains unclear. The V end lost 5 bases, the J end lost 7 bases, and 8 bases lay between the germline ends. Germline CDR1 SGHTA, CDR2 FQGNSA. This CDR3 is 12 amino acids long. This CDR3 is CASSPRSGELFF. The CDR3 coding sequence is TGTGCCAGCAGCCCCCGGAGCGGGGAGCTGTTTTTT.

This clone has only a few counts. The chain joins TRBV5-1 to TRBJ2-4, with 8 bases aligning to TRBD2. There are 16 residues in the CDR3. V was pared by 1 base and J by 0 bases, with 3 bases of the junction left unmatched. Per the germline V gene, CDR1 is SGHRS and CDR2 is YFSETQ. The CDR3 DNA follows: TGCGCCAGCAGCTTGATAGCGGGACTAGCCAAAAACATTCAGTACTTC. It yields the protein CASSLIAGLAKNIQYF.

The chain carries TRBV11-3 and TRBJ2-5; TRBD1 agrees at 8 bases. Germline loops: CDR1 SGHNT, CDR2 YENEEA. The CDR3 consists of 15 residues. V shed 6 bases and J 2 bases; nucleotides not matched to a gene: 8. In DNA form, the CDR3 reads TGTGCCAGCAGTCAGGGACAGGTACCACAAGAGACCCAGTACTTC. Protein sequence: CASSQGQVPQETQYF.

The chain couples TRBV27 to TRBJ1-1; TRBD1 agrees at 8 bases. The germline CDR1 and CDR2 sequences are MNHEY and SMNVEV (reference sequence). This CDR3 is 13 amino acids long. Unmatched junction bases numbered 5, after V lost 6 bases and J lost 5 bases. The CDR3 DNA reads TGTGCCAGCAGATCCAGGGGGCTGACTGAAGCTTTCTTT. This translates into CASRSRGLTEAFF.

This chain links TRBV7-3 with TRBJ1-1; D is undetermined. Trimming took 1 base from V and 1 from J, leaving 4 bases between them. The CDR3 is made up of 13 amino acids. CDR1 and CDR2 from the germline V gene are SGHTA and FQGTGA. This chain's CDR3 is CASSLIANTEAFF. In nucleotides, the CDR3 is TGTGCCAGCAGCTTAATAGCGAACACTGAAGCTTTCTTT.

This chain links TRBV29-1 with TRBJ2-1; a weak D match, TRBD1 (7 bases). V shed 7 bases and J shed 7 bases, with 29 bases lying between them. Germline CDR1 reads SQVTM; CDR2 reads ANQGSEA. The CDR3 extends over 17 amino acids. The CDR3 region has the DNA TGCAGCGCTCGATTAAGTGGCCGACCCCAGGGGGGTAATGAGCAGTTCTTC. It codes for CSARLSGRPQGGNEQFF.